This section outlines one TCR beta chain sequence together with its context. The antigen it binds to is not known. Base qualities are not provided; no much larger clone lies one nucleotide away. The data originate from a study of T cell responses to AZD1222 COVID-19 vaccine (dated by TCRdb to the early 2020s). Turning to the overall study: AZD1222 recipients given second doses at about 4 weeks or at about 12 weeks were pooled, since spike-specific TCR depth and breadth were not found to differ between the two schedules. Trial participants were enrolled by age into subgroups of 18-55, 56-69 and 70-plus years, and about 150, 27 and 61 TCR-sequenced participants, respectively, were included in these subgroups. TCR sequencing covered more than 230 trial participants: some 210 given two doses of AZD1222 and approximately 26 given two doses of MenACWY control vaccine.

The time point label for this specimen denotes: baseline before first vaccination. The vaccinee samples were drawn from two UK trials, COV001 and COV002, one of which was a single-blind randomized controlled phase 2/3 trial testing AZD1222 (ChAdOx1 nCoV-19) in healthy adults. For TCRbeta chain sequencing, PBMC samples from trial participants were taken at day 0 and at day 28 after the second dose. The CDR3 regions of human TCRbeta chains were analyzed by immunosequencing. The published analysis was carried out like this. TCRs in the repertoires were compared against a reference library of SARS-CoV-2-specific TCRs that had been generated with the MIRA antigen-specificity platform. Breadth meant the fraction of unique TCRs that were SARS-CoV-2-associated, whereas depth meant the fraction of total T cells that were SARS-CoV-2-associated. Each spike-specific TCR was assigned to its reactive spike region and to a CD4 or CD8 class using the MIRA data. Log10-transformed breadth and depth values were compared by one-way ANOVA with Sidak's multiple comparisons tests. TCRdb limited this immuneACCESS table to in-frame rearrangements with V and J called. A share of clones is missing; checked studies link under half to unresolved V genes, and the rest is unexplained. Clonal size and the V and J genes are those of that table, whereas D and trimming came from the DNA. This sample lists about 150,000 clones; over 75% were detected once. Over 1.1% of the sample is held by the ten biggest clonotypes.

Here is what the overall study found, with its caveats: The whole spike protein was spanned by vaccine-associated CD4 TCRs, and dominant responses were seen in regions 160-218 and 743-854. Only five to seven AZD1222 recipients were SARS-CoV-2 seropositive at baseline, limiting conclusions about previously exposed vaccinees. Most participants were white British and females outnumbered males, and the authors suggested that clonal diversity may have been underestimated. After two AZD1222 doses, spike-specific TCR breadth and depth were significantly higher than at day 0 and than in MenACWY recipients. In the small 56-69-year group, the increase in depth fell short of significance, most likely because of low power. Because no day 14 peak-response samples were available, the repertoires could be characterized only after the peak T cell response. Nearly half of unique spike-specific TCRs reportedly recognized epitopes outside regions mutated in the B.1.351 and B.1.1.7 variants.

This specimen consisted of peripheral blood, obtained on day 0 of AZD1222 vaccination. This receptor was taken from an adult in good health.

The nucleotides are TGTGCCTGGAGTGGACAGTCTGGAAACACCATATATTTT. Its translation reads: CAWSGQSGNTIYF. The V and J genes are TRBV30 and TRBJ1-3; the D region possibly corresponds to TRBD1 (5 bases align). V is cut by 1 base and J by 1 base, and the space between the germline ends is 5 bases. CDR1 GTSNPN and CDR2 SVGIG were looked up in the germline V gene (reference sequence). The CDR3 measures 13 amino acids from cysteine to phenylalanine. Just CDR3 DNA is preserved here, 39 bases in frame from base 1.